This TCR beta chain was sequenced for a study of technical replicates of blood from four donors (TCRdb year 2017). As concerns this clone: This receptor's antigen is unknown. Base qualities were left out, and no much larger clone turns up one base away.

The library relied on the immunoSEQ multiplex PCR assay. TCRdb mirrors the immuneACCESS table, restricted to in-frame sequences. Some clones are absent from its copies; in checked studies, under half trace to an unresolved V gene, and the reason for the others is unknown. The sample table records 99,000 or so clones; 95% of these occur just once. 0.2% to 0.25% of the sample is taken by the ten largest. The sequencing input was T cells isolated from PBMCs. The receptor was isolated from a human donor in good health.

The encoded CDR3 is CASSVGWQWNTEAFF. The sequence in DNA is TGTGCCAGCAGCGTAGGATGGCAATGGAACACTGAAGCTTTCTTT. The sequence joins TRBV9 to TRBJ1-1; the D gene cannot be resolved reliably. The germline V gene provides CDR1 SGDLS and CDR2 YYNGEE. The V and J ends are trimmed by 0 bases and 1 base, leaving 10 bases between them. Reading from cysteine to phenylalanine, the CDR3 counts 15 amino acids. CDR3 DNA only is kept here, 45 bases in frame from base 1.